The next 15 T cell receptor beta chains were all read from a single sample in a study of cytomegalovirus exposure and HLA in healthy donors. The PCR made use of 60 Vbeta and 13 Jbeta primers. This table comes from immunoSEQ multiplex PCR, and its TCRdb copy is limited to in-frame clones, with some not included. The table includes 200,000 to 250,000 clones, more than 70% detected once. Sequenced input: PBMCs. The receptors originated from a human donor in good health.

The gene calls are TRBV19 and TRBJ2-7; 7 bases are shared with TRBD1. The CDR3 has 14 amino acids. V was clipped by 5 bases and J by 5 bases; unmatched bases: 9. CDR1 is LNHDA and CDR2 is SQIVND in the germline V gene (reference sequence). CDR3 sequence: CASSLQGIPHEQYF. CDR3 nucleotides: TGTGCCAGTAGTTTACAGGGGATCCCCCACGAGCAGTACTTC.

The table lists this clone with a count of one. The chain joins TRBV14 to TRBJ2-5; TRBD2 agrees at 8 bases. The J call may be faulty, since TRBJ2-7 better matches the DNA end. Germline V gene sequence: CDR1 SGHDN, CDR2 FVKESK. The CDR3 extends over 17 amino acids. Here the CDR3 reads CASSQGLGRGLVGEQYF. In nucleotides, the CDR3 is TGTGCCAGCAGCCAAGGTCTCGGGCGGGGACTAGTCGGCGAGCAGTACTTC.

The chain is built from TRBV30 and TRBJ1-2; D gene uncertain. CDR1 is GTSNPN, CDR2 SVGIG, per germline (reference sequence). The CDR3 loop spans 13 amino acids. Trimming cost V 2 bases and J 0 bases, with 7 bases left between them. The CDR3 reads CAWSLTPNYGYTF. CDR3 bases: TGTGCCTGGAGTCTCACACCTAACTATGGCTACACCTTC. Full variable domain (rest looked up from reference TRBV30 and TRBJ1-2): SQTIHQWPATLVQPVGSPLSLECTVEGTSNPNLYWYRQAAGRGLQLLFYSVGIGQISSEVPQNLSASRPQDRQFILSSKKLLLSDSGFYLCAWSLTPNYGYTFGSGTRLTVV.

The chain links TRBV7-6 to TRBJ2-7, with D hard to call. Trimming removed 1 base from V and 6 bases from J, with 10 bases in between. There are 13 residues in the CDR3. Germline CDR1 SGHVS, CDR2 FNYEAQ. The CDR3 spells CASSLGSLSEQYF. The CDR3 DNA reads as TGTGCCAGCAGCTTAGGGTCCCTCAGCGAGCAGTACTTC.

The chain is built from TRBV28 and TRBJ1-2; no reliable D call. V lost 7 bases and J 1 base, leaving 7 bases between the germline ends. Germline V gene lookup returns CDR1 MDHEN and CDR2 SYDVKM. This CDR3 comprises 12 residues. The CDR3: CASIRDNYGYTF. The CDR3 nucleotides are TGTGCCAGCATCCGGGATAACTATGGCTACACCTTC.

The V gene is TRBV6-1, the J gene TRBJ2-5, with TRBD2 as a possible D gene (5 bases). The germline CDR1 and CDR2 sequences are MNHNS and SASEGT. V was pared by 2 bases and J by 11 bases, with 24 bases between. CDR3 length equals 16 residues. CDR3 sequence: CASSEPRAGLRGEQYF. CDR3 DNA sequence: TGTGCCAGCAGTGAACCCCGGGCGGGCCTTAGAGGTGAGCAGTACTTC.

This rearrangement joins TRBV19 to TRBJ2-5, with 7 bases matching TRBD1. The J call may be wrong; the DNA end is better matched by TRBJ2-7. Looked up from germline, CDR1 is LNHDA and CDR2 is SQIVND (reference sequence). The CDR3 is 14 amino acids. CDR3 sequence (DNA): TGTGCCAGTAGTCTACGGGACAGACACTACGAGCAGTACTTC. Amino acid sequence: CASSLRDRHYEQYF.

V is TRBV7-3 and J is TRBJ1-3, with D perhaps matching TRBD1 (5 bases). Trimming removed 1 base from V and 0 bases from J, with 16 bases in between. Germline V lookup: CDR1 SGHTA, CDR2 FQGTGA. The CDR3 covers 18 residues. CDR3 DNA sequence: TGTGCCAGCAGCTTAATGTTCAGGGCAAGACCCTCTGGAAACACCATATATTTT. Its translation: CASSLMFRARPSGNTIYF.

The chain employs TRBV7-9 and TRBJ2-7; no firm D call. V was cut by 5 bases and J by 1 base, with 6 bases left in between. CDR1 is SEHNR, CDR2 FQNEAQ, per germline (reference sequence). This CDR3 spans 12 amino acids. CDR3 coding DNA: TGTGCCAGCAGCGGCCGTTCCTACGAGCAGTACTTC. Protein sequence: CASSGRSYEQYF.

The genes are TRBV7-9 and TRBJ2-4; possibly TRBD2 for D (5 bases). Trimming pared 7 bases from V and 8 bases from J, leaving 12 bases between. CDR3 length: 12 residues. Germline loops: CDR1 SEHNR, CDR2 FQNEAQ (reference sequence). The DNA for the CDR3 is TGTGCCAGCACTGGGCCGAGGGACATTCAGTACTTC. Protein: CASTGPRDIQYF.

The rearrangement joins TRBV5-5 to TRBJ1-6, with D maybe TRBD1 (5 bases). Trimming shortened V by 0 bases and J by 10 bases, and 8 bases separated the two germline ends. There are 13 residues in the CDR3. Per germline, CDR1 SGHKS and CDR2 YYEKEE (reference sequence). DNA for the CDR3: TGTGCCAGCAGCTTGGGGGGGGAATCACCCCTCCACTTT. The encoded protein is CASSLGGESPLHF.

This clone was seen a few times. This sequence joins TRBV7-9 and TRBJ2-7, with 7 bases aligning to TRBD2. The CDR3 runs to 14 residues. V lost 5 bases to trimming and J lost 0 bases; unmatched junction nucleotides: 4. Per the germline V gene, CDR1 is SEHNR and CDR2 is FQNEAQ (reference sequence). The CDR3 nucleotides are TGTGCCAGCAGCGGGGGGGTCACCTCCTACGAGCAGTACTTC. Protein sequence: CASSGGVTSYEQYF. The whole variable domain, remainder taken from reference TRBV7-9 and TRBJ2-7, is DTGVSQNPRHKITKRGQNVTFRCDPISEHNRLYWYRQTLGQGPEFLTYFQNEAQLEKSRLLSDRFSAERPKGSFSTLEIQRTEQGDSAMYLCASSGGVTSYEQYFGPGTRLTVT.

A few counts support this clone. The V gene is TRBV5-4, the J gene TRBJ2-7; D is possibly TRBD1 (6 bases). In germline, CDR1 is SGHNT, CDR2 YYREEE (reference sequence). This CDR3 spans 14 amino acids. V was trimmed by 3 bases and J by 7 bases, leaving 17 bases between them. The CDR3 region has the DNA TGTGCCAGCAGCTGGGGACACAGTCCTTTAGAGCAGTACTTC. Amino acid sequence: CASSWGHSPLEQYF.

This clone showed up just once. This chain joins TRBV7-9 and TRBJ2-7, with a weak D call TRBD1 (6 bases). This CDR3 has 14 amino acids. Trimming left V 1 base short and J 4 bases short, with 11 bases between. Germline CDR1 SEHNR, CDR2 FQNEAQ (reference sequence). The CDR3 is CASSLDRAGYEQYF. CDR3 nucleotides: TGTGCCAGCAGCTTAGACAGGGCAGGGTACGAGCAGTACTTC. The full variable domain, rest sourced from reference TRBV7-9 and TRBJ2-7, is DTGVSQNPRHKITKRGQNVTFRCDPISEHNRLYWYRQTLGQGPEFLTYFQNEAQLEKSRLLSDRFSAERPKGSFSTLEIQRTEQGDSAMYLCASSLDRAGYEQYFGPGTRLTVT.

This rearrangement joins TRBV25-1 to TRBJ2-1; 7 nucleotides agree with TRBD1. The CDR3 totals 15 residues. Germline V gene data show CDR1 as MGHDK and CDR2 as SYGVNS. The trim removed 6 bases at V and 8 bases at J, leaving 13 bases unmatched. The CDR3 reads CASSPDRDKYDEQFF. Written as DNA, the CDR3 is TGTGCCAGCAGCCCTGACAGGGATAAGTACGATGAGCAGTTCTTC.